Each of the 18 T cell receptor beta chains below was sequenced from the same sample in a study of blood T cell repertoires in COVID-19. Some clones are missing from TCRdb's copy, which holds only in-frame ones; the method was immunoSEQ multiplex PCR. Seen here are roughly 210,000 clones, about 87% observed once, and the top ten hold around 1.6%. The sequenced sample consisted of peripheral blood. The receptor source for this set is a man aged 70 or older with acute or convalescent COVID-19.

V and J are TRBV7-2 and TRBJ1-1; 10 positions match TRBD1. The length of the CDR3 is 15 residues. Trimming took 3 bases from V and 4 from J; bases not matched to a gene: 5. Germline loops: CDR1 SGHTA, CDR2 FQGNSA. The DNA of the CDR3 is TGTGCCAGCAGCTTCAGGACAGGGGGGCCCACTGAAGCTTTCTTT. Translating gives CASSFRTGGPTEAFF.

This chain connects TRBV19 to TRBJ1-1, with D uncertain. The CDR3 loop spans 12 amino acids. CDR1 LNHDA and CDR2 SQIVND come from the germline V gene (reference sequence). Trimming left V 3 bases short and J 8 bases short, with 10 bases between. The DNA of the CDR3 is TGTGCCAGTAGTATCAGGAATGCCGAAGCTTTCTTT. Encoded protein: CASSIRNAEAFF. The full variable domain, rest sourced from reference TRBV19 and TRBJ1-1, is DGGITQSPKYLFRKEGQNVTLSCEQNLNHDAMYWYRQDPGQGLRLIYYSQIVNDFQKGDIAEGYSVSREKKESFPLTVTSAQKNPTAFYLCASSIRNAEAFFGQGTRLTVV.

V usage is TRBV6-6 and J usage is TRBJ2-5, with 7 bases lining up with TRBD2. V shed 0 bases, J shed 5 bases, and the junction held 6 bases outside the gene matches. CDR3 length: 15 residues. Germline CDR1 reads MNHNY; CDR2 reads SVGAGI (reference sequence). Here the CDR3 reads CASSYSSGGGETQYF. The CDR3 DNA follows: TGTGCCAGCAGTTACTCGTCGGGGGGAGGCGAGACCCAGTACTTC.

The chain joins TRBV7-9 to TRBJ2-7; 13 nucleotides match TRBD2. The CDR3 totals 15 residues. Losses at the gene ends were 7 bases for V and 5 bases for J; bases not matched to a gene: 8. Looked up from germline, CDR1 is SEHNR and CDR2 is FQNEAQ (reference sequence). CDR3 nucleotide sequence: TGTGCCAGCATCTGGGGACTAGCGGGAACGGACGAGCAGTACTTC. This gives the protein CASIWGLAGTDEQYF.

The chain employs TRBV6-5 and TRBJ2-1, with D tentatively TRBD2 (5 bases). This CDR3 spans 14 amino acids. CDR1 is MNHEY, CDR2 SVGAGI, per germline. V dropped 8 bases and J dropped 9 bases, with 20 bases sitting between them. CDR3 sequence: CASQDFPRASEQFF. The CDR3 DNA sequence: TGTGCCAGCCAGGACTTTCCAAGGGCTAGTGAGCAGTTCTTC.

V gene TRBV7-3 combines with J gene TRBJ1-1; no clear D. The CDR3 covers 18 residues. The germline V gene has CDR1 SGHTA and CDR2 FQGTGA. The V end was cut by 4 bases, the J end by 6 bases, with 27 bases between. CDR3 region: CASSSTPRHDLGEAEAFF. The CDR3 region has the DNA TGTGCCAGCAGCTCCACCCCTAGACACGACCTCGGGGAAGCTGAAGCTTTCTTT.

The chain links TRBV11-2 to TRBJ2-2, with a tentative D call TRBD2 (6 bases). Between the trimmed V and J ends, which lost 1 base and 5 bases, there was a span of 11 bases. Per the germline V gene, CDR1 is SGHAT and CDR2 is FQNNGV. The CDR3 is 15 amino acids. CDR3 coding DNA: TGTGCCAGCAGCTTAGGACTAGGTGGTACCGGGGAGCTGTTTTTT. The encoded protein is CASSLGLGGTGELFF.

The V call is TRBV7-3, the J call TRBJ1-1, with 11 bases matching TRBD1. The V and J ends lost 5 bases and 4 bases, in that order; junction bases with no gene match: 15. There are 18 residues in the CDR3. Germline V gene lookup returns CDR1 SGHTA and CDR2 FQGTGA. The CDR3 DNA follows: TGTGCCAGCAGCGTAAGGGGAGGGACAGGGGGAAGGGGCACTGAAGCTTTCTTT. Translated: CASSVRGGTGGRGTEAFF.

J is TRBJ2-4 and V is TRBV19; D is possibly TRBD2 (6 bases). This CDR3 spans 15 amino acids. CDR1 is LNHDA, CDR2 SQIVND, per germline (reference sequence). Trimming took off 6 bases at V and 0 bases at J, with 12 bases between the two ends. The DNA for the CDR3 is TGTGCCAGTAGCGCGACTAGTGGAGCCAAAAACATTCAGTACTTC. This translates into CASSATSGAKNIQYF.

The chain is built from TRBV19 and TRBJ2-1; D may be TRBD2 (5 bases). Trimming cost V 0 bases and J 2 bases, with 5 bases left between them. CDR1 and CDR2 from the germline V gene are LNHDA and SQIVND (reference sequence). The CDR3 is made up of 14 amino acids. CDR3 bases: TGTGCCAGTAGTATAGAGGGAGCCTACAATGAGCAGTTCTTC. Protein product: CASSIEGAYNEQFF. The whole variable domain, remainder taken from reference TRBV19 and TRBJ2-1, is DGGITQSPKYLFRKEGQNVTLSCEQNLNHDAMYWYRQDPGQGLRLIYYSQIVNDFQKGDIAEGYSVSREKKESFPLTVTSAQKNPTAFYLCASSIEGAYNEQFFGPGTRLTVL.

The CDR3 sequence is CASSLGTSDVETQYF. The DNA for the CDR3 is TGTGCCAGCAGCCTCGGGACTAGCGACGTCGAGACCCAGTACTTC. This chain links TRBV11-3 with TRBJ2-5; TRBD2 agrees at 10 bases. Unmatched junction bases numbered 8, after V lost 5 bases and J lost 5 bases. Germline CDR1 and CDR2: SGHNT and YENEEA. The CDR3 spans 15 residues.

The chain joins TRBV10-3 to TRBJ1-2, with a possible D match to TRBD1 (6 bases). CDR1 ENHRY and CDR2 SYGVKD come from the germline V gene. The V end was cut by 0 bases, the J end by 3 bases, with 8 bases between. The CDR3 sequence is 14 residues long. Here the CDR3 DNA reads TGTGCCATCAGTGAGTCAGGGGGTGACTATGGCTACACCTTC. Translation: CAISESGGDYGYTF.

This clone appeared a single time. This rearrangement joins TRBV7-3 to TRBJ2-6; D remains ambiguous. This CDR3 contains 18 residues. From germline, CDR1 is SGHTA and CDR2 FQGTGA. V shed 2 bases and J shed 2 bases, with 16 bases lying between them. As DNA, the CDR3 is TGTGCCAGCAGCTTAGAAGCTTCTGGTCCAACTGGGGCCAACGTCCTGACTTTC. As protein: CASSLEASGPTGANVLTF.

V gene TRBV5-1 combines with J gene TRBJ2-3, with D possibly matching TRBD2 (5 bases). V was clipped by 1 base and J by 2 bases, with 11 bases between them. The CDR3 runs to 15 residues. The germline V gene encodes CDR1 SGHRS and CDR2 YFSETQ. This chain's CDR3 is CASSLPAAVTDTQYF. For the CDR3, the DNA is TGCGCCAGCAGCTTGCCCGCAGCGGTCACAGATACGCAGTATTTT.

V usage is TRBV2 and J usage is TRBJ1-1; D gene uncertain. Trimming cost V 6 bases and J 13 bases, with 21 bases left between them. The germline V gene encodes CDR1 SNHLY and CDR2 FYNNEI. The CDR3 has 13 amino acids. In DNA, the CDR3 is TGTGCCAGCAGCTTAGAGGTGGGAGGCCGGGGTTTCTTT. It is translated as CASSLEVGGRGFF.

This chain joins TRBV28 and TRBJ2-2, with 9 bases identical to TRBD2. The CDR3 runs 15 residues. V gave up 6 bases and J gave up 6 bases; unmatched junction bases: 8. Germline V gene lookup returns CDR1 MDHEN and CDR2 SYDVKM. The CDR3 loop reads CASRTEREVSGELFF. In DNA, the CDR3 is TGTGCCAGCAGAACTGAGCGGGAGGTTTCCGGGGAGCTGTTTTTT.

V and J are TRBV18 and TRBJ1-1; TRBD1 aligns across 7 bases. Trimming cost V 4 bases and J 1 base; bases outside gene matches: 3. CDR1 KGHSH and CDR2 LQKENI come from the germline V gene. The CDR3 loop spans 14 amino acids. This chain's CDR3 is CASSRYRGNTEAFF. In DNA, the CDR3 is TGTGCCAGCTCACGGTACAGGGGGAACACTGAAGCTTTCTTT. Full variable domain (rest looked up from reference TRBV18 and TRBJ1-1): NAGVMQNPRHLVRRRGQEARLRCSPMKGHSHVYWYRQLPEEGLKFMVYLQKENIIDESGMPKERFSAEFPKEGPSILRIQQVVRGDSAAYFCASSRYRGNTEAFFGQGTRLTVV.

The chain recombines TRBV19 with TRBJ1-5, with a weak D call TRBD1 (6 bases). The V and J ends lost 0 bases and 5 bases respectively, with 11 bases between them. Germline CDR1 reads LNHDA; CDR2 reads SQIVND (reference sequence). This CDR3 has 15 residues. The CDR3 DNA is TGTGCCAGTAGTATAGATTGGGGGCTGGATCAGCCCCAGCATTTT. Residues: CASSIDWGLDQPQHF.